This T cell receptor beta chain derives from a study of CD8+ T cells in alopecia areata. In the study overall: Oral tofacitinib (5 to 10 mg twice daily) was administered to treated patients. Scoring treated patients' severity relied on the percentage of scalp area affected.

As the sequencing template, cDNA was produced by extracting RNA and reverse transcribing it. The table came from immunoSEQ multiplex PCR; TCRdb's copy has only in-frame clones and leaves some out. The sample has about 190,000 clones, about 60% seen once. Treatment noted: oral pan-JAK inhibitor, 5-10 mg twice daily. A note on this clone: As yet, its antigen is unknown.

The germline V gene encodes CDR1 SQVTM and CDR2 ANQGSEA. The CDR3 runs to 11 residues. Trimming removed 7 bases at V and 4 bases at J, with 10 bases between. Study-level points and caveats: Throughout tofacitinib, many expanded lesional clones continued to persist in scalp and blood.

This sequence joins TRBV29-1 and TRBJ2-5; the D is unclear. Sequencing was performed on CD4+ T cells sorted from blood, taken at week 4, from a patient treated with tofacitinib. The sequence derives from a human donor with alopecia areata. In DNA form, the CDR3 reads TGCAGCGGTAGGGAAGGAGAGACCCAGTACTTC. Its protein product is CSGREGETQYF.